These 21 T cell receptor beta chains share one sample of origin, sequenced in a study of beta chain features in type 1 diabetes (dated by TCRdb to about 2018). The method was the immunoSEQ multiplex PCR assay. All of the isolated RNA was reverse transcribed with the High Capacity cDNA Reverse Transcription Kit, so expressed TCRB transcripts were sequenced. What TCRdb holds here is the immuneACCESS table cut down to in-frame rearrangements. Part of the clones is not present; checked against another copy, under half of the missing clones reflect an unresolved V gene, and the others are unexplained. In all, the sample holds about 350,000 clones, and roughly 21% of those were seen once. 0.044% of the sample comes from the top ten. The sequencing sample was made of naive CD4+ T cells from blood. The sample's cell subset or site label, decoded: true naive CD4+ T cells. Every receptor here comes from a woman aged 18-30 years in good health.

The CDR3 DNA is TGTGCCAGCTCACCAAATAGCGGGAGAAGCACAGATACGCAGTATTTT. It translates to CASSPNSGRSTDTQYF. The chain carries TRBV18 and TRBJ2-3; 9 nucleotides match TRBD2. The CDR3 is 16 residues long. The trim removed 2 bases at V and 0 bases at J, leaving 3 bases unmatched. Germline V gene lookup returns CDR1 KGHSH and CDR2 LQKENI. Based on the CDR3 plus reference TRBV18 and TRBJ2-3, the full variable domain is NAGVMQNPRHLVRRRGQEARLRCSPMKGHSHVYWYRQLPEEGLKFMVYLQKENIIDESGMPKERFSAEFPKEGPSILRIQQVVRGDSAAYFCASSPNSGRSTDTQYFGPGTRLTVL.

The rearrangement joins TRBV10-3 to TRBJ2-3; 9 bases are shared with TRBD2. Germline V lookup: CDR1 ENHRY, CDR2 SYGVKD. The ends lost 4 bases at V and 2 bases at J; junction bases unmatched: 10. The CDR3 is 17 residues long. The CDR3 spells CAISVKAGGPYTDTQYF. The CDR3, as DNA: TGTGCCATCAGTGTGAAGGCGGGAGGGCCGTACACAGATACGCAGTATTTT.

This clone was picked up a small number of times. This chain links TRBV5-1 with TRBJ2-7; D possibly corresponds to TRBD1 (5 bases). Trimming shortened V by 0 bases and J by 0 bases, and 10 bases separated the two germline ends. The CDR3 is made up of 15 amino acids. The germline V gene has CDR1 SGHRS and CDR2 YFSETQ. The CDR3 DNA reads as TGCGCCAGCAGCTTGGGGACACGGAGCTCCTACGAGCAGTACTTC. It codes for CASSLGTRSSYEQYF.

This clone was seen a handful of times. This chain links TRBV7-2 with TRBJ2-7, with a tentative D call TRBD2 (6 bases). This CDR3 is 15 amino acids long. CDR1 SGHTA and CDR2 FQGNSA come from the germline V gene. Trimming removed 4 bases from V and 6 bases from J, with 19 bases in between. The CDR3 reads CASSSLTLRGTEQYF. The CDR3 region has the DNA TGTGCCAGCAGCTCCCTTACTTTGCGGGGAACCGAGCAGTACTTC. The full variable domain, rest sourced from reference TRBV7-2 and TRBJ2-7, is GAGVSQSPSNKVTEKGKDVELRCDPISGHTALYWYRQSLGQGLEFLIYFQGNSAPDKSGLPSDRFSAERTGGSVSTLTIQRTQQEDSAVYLCASSSLTLRGTEQYFGPGTRLTVT.

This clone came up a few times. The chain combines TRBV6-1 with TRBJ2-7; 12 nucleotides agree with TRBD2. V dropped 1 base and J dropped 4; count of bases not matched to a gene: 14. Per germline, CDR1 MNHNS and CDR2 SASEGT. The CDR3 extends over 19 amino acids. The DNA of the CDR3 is TGTGCCAGCAGTGAAGTGGGCTGGGCTAGCGGGAGGGCCGCATACGAGCAGTACTTC. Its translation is CASSEVGWASGRAAYEQYF.

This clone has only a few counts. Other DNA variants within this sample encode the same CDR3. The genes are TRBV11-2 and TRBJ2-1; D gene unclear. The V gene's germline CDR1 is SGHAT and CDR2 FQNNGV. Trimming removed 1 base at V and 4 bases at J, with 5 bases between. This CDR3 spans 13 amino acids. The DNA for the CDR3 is TGTGCCAGCAGCTTAGCACTTTACAATGAGCAGTTCTTC. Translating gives CASSLALYNEQFF.

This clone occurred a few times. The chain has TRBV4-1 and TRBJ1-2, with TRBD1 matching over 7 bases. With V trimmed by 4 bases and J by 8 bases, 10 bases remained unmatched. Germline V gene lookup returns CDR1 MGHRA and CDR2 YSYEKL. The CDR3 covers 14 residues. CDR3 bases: TGCGCCAGCAGCCGAACAGGGGACGCCGGGGGCTACACCTTC. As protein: CASSRTGDAGGYTF.

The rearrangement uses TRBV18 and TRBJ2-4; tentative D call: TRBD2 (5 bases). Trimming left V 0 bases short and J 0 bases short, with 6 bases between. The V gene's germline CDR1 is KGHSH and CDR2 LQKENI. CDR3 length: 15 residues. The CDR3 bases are TGTGCCAGCTCACCACCTAGCGAAGCCAAAAACATTCAGTACTTC. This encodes CASSPPSEAKNIQYF.

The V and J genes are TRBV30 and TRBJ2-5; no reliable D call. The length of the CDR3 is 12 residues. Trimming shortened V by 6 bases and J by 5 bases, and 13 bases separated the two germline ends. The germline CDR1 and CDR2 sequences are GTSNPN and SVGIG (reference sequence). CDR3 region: CACASTGETQYF. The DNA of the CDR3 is TGTGCCTGCGCTTCGACCGGGGAGACCCAGTACTTC.

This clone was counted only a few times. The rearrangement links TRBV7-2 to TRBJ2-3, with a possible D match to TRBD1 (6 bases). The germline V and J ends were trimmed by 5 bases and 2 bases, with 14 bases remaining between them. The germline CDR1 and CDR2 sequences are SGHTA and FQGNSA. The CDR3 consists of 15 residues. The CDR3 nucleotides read TGTGCCAGCAGCAGAGGGGCAGGGGCCACAGATACGCAGTATTTT. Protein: CASSRGAGATDTQYF.

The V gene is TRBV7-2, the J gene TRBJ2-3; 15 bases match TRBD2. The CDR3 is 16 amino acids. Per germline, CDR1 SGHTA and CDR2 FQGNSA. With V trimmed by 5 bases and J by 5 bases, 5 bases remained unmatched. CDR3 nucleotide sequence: TGTGCCAGCAGCCAGGGACTAGCGGGGGGAGGAGATACGCAGTATTTT. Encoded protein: CASSQGLAGGGDTQYF.

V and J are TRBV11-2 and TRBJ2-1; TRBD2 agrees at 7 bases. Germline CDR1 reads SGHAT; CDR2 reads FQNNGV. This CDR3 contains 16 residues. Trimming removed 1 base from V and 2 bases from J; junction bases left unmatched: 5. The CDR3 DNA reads TGTGCCAGCAGCTTAGGGGGCGGGGGTGCCTACAATGAGCAGTTCTTC. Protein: CASSLGGGGAYNEQFF.

The CDR3 loop reads CVQGAWQPQHF. Written as DNA, the CDR3 is TGTGTGCAGGGGGCCTGGCAGCCCCAGCATTTT. The rearrangement links TRBV21-1 to TRBJ1-5; whether TRBD1, the table's D call, matches the DNA was not checked. TRBV21-1 is a pseudogene. This CDR3 contains 11 residues.

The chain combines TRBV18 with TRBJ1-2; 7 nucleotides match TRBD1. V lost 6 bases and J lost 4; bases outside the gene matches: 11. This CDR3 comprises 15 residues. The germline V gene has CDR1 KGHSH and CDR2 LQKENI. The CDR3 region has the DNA TGTGCCAGCTCTCATTCCTTTGACAGGGCCTATGGCTACACCTTC. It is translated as CASSHSFDRAYGYTF.

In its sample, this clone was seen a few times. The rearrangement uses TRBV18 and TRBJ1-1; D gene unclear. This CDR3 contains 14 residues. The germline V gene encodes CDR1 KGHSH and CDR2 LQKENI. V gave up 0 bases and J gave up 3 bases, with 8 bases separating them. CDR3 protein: CASSPPRTHTEAFF. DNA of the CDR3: TGTGCCAGCTCACCACCGAGGACTCACACTGAAGCTTTCTTT.

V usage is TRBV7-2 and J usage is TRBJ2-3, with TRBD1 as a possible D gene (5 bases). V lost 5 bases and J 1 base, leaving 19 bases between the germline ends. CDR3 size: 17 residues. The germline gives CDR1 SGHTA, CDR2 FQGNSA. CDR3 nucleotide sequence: TGTGCCAGCAGCCTCCTCCAGGGCGGTGCCCGCACAGATACGCAGTATTTT. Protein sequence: CASSLLQGGARTDTQYF. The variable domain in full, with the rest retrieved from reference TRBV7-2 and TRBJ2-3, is GAGVSQSPSNKVTEKGKDVELRCDPISGHTALYWYRQSLGQGLEFLIYFQGNSAPDKSGLPSDRFSAERTGGSVSTLTIQRTQQEDSAVYLCASSLLQGGARTDTQYFGPGTRLTVL.

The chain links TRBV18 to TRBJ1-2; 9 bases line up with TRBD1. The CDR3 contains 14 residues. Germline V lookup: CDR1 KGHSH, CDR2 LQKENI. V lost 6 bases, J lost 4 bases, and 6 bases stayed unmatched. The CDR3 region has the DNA TGTGCCAGCTCCCCGAGGACAGGGGCCTATGGCTACACCTTC. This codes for CASSPRTGAYGYTF.

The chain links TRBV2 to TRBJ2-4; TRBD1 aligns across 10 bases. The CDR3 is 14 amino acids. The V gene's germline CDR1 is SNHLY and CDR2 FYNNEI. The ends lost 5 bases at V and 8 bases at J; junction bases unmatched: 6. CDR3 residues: CASSRDRGFDIQYF. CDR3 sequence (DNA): TGTGCCAGCAGTCGGGACAGGGGATTCGACATTCAGTACTTC.

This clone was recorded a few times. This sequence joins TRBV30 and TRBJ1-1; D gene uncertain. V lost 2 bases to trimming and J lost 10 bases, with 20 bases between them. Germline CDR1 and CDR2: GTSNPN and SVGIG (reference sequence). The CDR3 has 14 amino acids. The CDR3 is CAWSRQEAKYSAFF. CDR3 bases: TGTGCCTGGAGTCGCCAGGAAGCCAAATACTCAGCTTTCTTT.

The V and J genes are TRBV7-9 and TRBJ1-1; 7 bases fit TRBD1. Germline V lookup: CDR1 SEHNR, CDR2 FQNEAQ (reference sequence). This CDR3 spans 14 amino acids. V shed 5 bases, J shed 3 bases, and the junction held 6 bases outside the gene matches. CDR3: CASSPTGAHTEAFF. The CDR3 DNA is TGTGCCAGCAGCCCCACAGGGGCTCACACTGAAGCTTTCTTT.

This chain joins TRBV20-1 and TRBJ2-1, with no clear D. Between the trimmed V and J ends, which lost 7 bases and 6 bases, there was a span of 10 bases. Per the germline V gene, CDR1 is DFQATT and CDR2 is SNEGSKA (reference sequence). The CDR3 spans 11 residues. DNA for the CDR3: TGCAGTGTACCGAGGTTCAATGAGCAGTTCTTC. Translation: CSVPRFNEQFF.